This TCR beta chain originates from a study of OX40 agonist ivuxolimab in advanced cancers. Libraries were prepared by immunoSEQ multiplex PCR; TCRdb keeps only in-frame clonotypes and omits some of them. The table has some 68,000 clones, 85% to 90% seen once; the top ten hold approximately 1.1%. This CDR3 has 14 residues. The V segment lost 0 bases and the J segment 1 base; nucleotides outside the gene matches: 0. Germline-derived CDR1 and CDR2 are SGHTS and YDEGEE. Sample: CD4+ or CD8+ T cells sorted from blood, taken in a trial of the OX40 agonist ivuxolimab. This chain uses TRBV5-8 with TRBJ1-1, with 7 bases matching TRBD1. The source of this sequence is an adult with an advanced solid tumor such as melanoma, head and neck, liver or kidney cancer. The CDR3 coding sequence is TGTGCCAGCAGCTTGGACAGGGGGAACACTGAAGCTTTCTTT. The encoded protein is CASSLDRGNTEAFF.